This T cell receptor beta chain derives from a study of shared clonotypes between healthy human individuals. The overall study: CD4 naive and CD4 memory each took three plates per donor, while CD8 naive took two and CD8 memory one.

CDR3 length equals 13 residues. Germline CDR1 reads SGHTA; CDR2 reads FQGNSA. The V end lost 5 bases, the J end lost 7 bases, and 12 bases lay between the germline ends. CD8 cells classed as naive were CD45RO-negative and positively selected for CCR7, excluding terminally differentiated effector memory CD45RA+ cells. As concerns this clone: Its target is unknown.

The test was conducted at deep level. Clones were sequenced by immunoSEQ multiplex PCR, and TCRdb holds only the in-frame ones, with some missing. The data show some 2,100,000 clones, 93% seen once. Findings and caveats of the study: Clonotypes that were shared across a handful of donors made up around 5% of naive CD4 clonotypes. Estimated richness was generally greater in naive than memory subsets.

The clonotype was recovered from a man aged 18 to 29 in good health. Some clones in this sample may be carry-over from other donors' samples. Sequences were obtained from naive CD8+ T cells from PBMCs. The V call is TRBV7-2, the J call TRBJ1-3; no clear D. The CDR3 coding sequence is TGTGCCAGCAGCCCCCCCTCATGGAACACCATATATTTT. Protein product: CASSPPSWNTIYF.